Only one count was recorded for the clone carrying this T cell receptor (beta chain). What it binds is not known. The CDR3 loop spans 14 amino acids. Germline loops: CDR1 SNHLY, CDR2 FYNNEI. V was cut by 6 bases and J by 2 bases, with 10 bases left in between. The entry originates in a study of response to subunit inactivated influenza vaccine. The study, taken as a whole, reports: Authors suggested each seasonal influenza vaccination recruits few new T cells.

TCRdb reprocessed the RT-PCR reads with MiXCR, giving one entry per CDR3 protein. In the table there are about 240,000 distinct CDR3 sequences, over 9% of which are singletons. The V and J genes are TRBV2 and TRBJ2-2; no reliable D call. The starting material was non-naive T cells sorted from PBMCs, obtained about 14 days before vaccination. This TCR was sampled from a man in his fifties who received an inactivated influenza vaccine. This CDR3 reads CASRQEVNTGELFF. DNA for the CDR3: TGTGCCAGCAGGCAAGAAGTTAACACCGGGGAGCTGTTTTTT.